A selection of T cell receptor beta chains follows, all from one sample in a study of T cell repertoires in cytomegalovirus infection. TCRdb processed the reads anew with MiXCR; each CDR3 protein has one entry. The table shows roughly 100,000 distinct CDR3 sequences, with 15% to 20% occurring only once. The sequenced sample was PBMCs. Receptors originate from a human donor in good health (CMV status not recorded). Some clones in this sample may be carry-over from other donors' samples. Both conserved end residues are part of each CDR3.

v_call cdr3_aa
TRBV28 CASTGEFYGFTF
TRBV5-5 CASSLEGGGLLPQHF
TRBV12-3/TRBV12-4 CASRDSGETQYF
TRBV6-1 CASISSGGSYNEQFF
TRBV7-6 CASSLGLFQETQYF
TRBV6-2/TRBV6-3 CAASQLGTSYNYGYTF
TRBV7-2 CASSLAANTNYGYTF
TRBV23-1 CASSIQGYSNQPQQF
TRBV12-3/TRBV12-4 CASSLSGLTGANVLTF
TRBV7-2 CASSLASGSVETQYF
TRBV7-9 CASSLDSGYGYTF
TRBV7-2 CASSSRQGAAVANEKLFF
TRBV29-1 CSVDVGRNQPQHF
TRBV7-3 CASGDRANTEAFF
TRBV7-6 CASSLAPMTETEAFF
TRBV4-2 CASSQLRSNSNYGYTF
TRBV28 CASSPGQGLDEQYF
TRBV7-9 CASSRGEENYGYTF
TRBV7-2 CASSLDPGGSDTQYF
TRBV5-1 CASSLGASGGYNEQFF
TRBV28 CASRRDRGPPGEQYF
TRBV6-2/TRBV6-3 CASTRDAANYEQYF
TRBV19 CASSNQGGFYEQYF
TRBV19 CASTPNRGSNEKLFF
TRBV4-3 CASSQESRVGEKLFF
TRBV7-9 CASSLALYGGYGYTF
TRBV9 CASSPPGGFYEQYF
TRBV7-2 CASRSHRATEAFF
TRBV7-8 CASSLTGTSGAPEQFF
TRBV20-1 CSASQLHEQFF
TRBV19 CASGRTNQPQHF
TRBV12-3/TRBV12-4 CASSFQGSKETQYF
TRBV4-1 CASSQDVEGRSYGYTF
TRBV6-1 CASKRTSGGLQETQYF
TRBV10-3 CAISLQGVDGYTF
TRBV3-1 CASSQPTQGNYGYTF
TRBV20-1 CSARDLQSRGNEQFF
TRBV7-9 CASSGGFREQYF
TRBV19 CASSIAGGPGQDIQYF
TRBV6-6 CATQTGGFGQPQHF
TRBV19 CASSTQPGTSGELFF
TRBV19 CASSMGPAGGRTDTQYF
TRBV18 CASSPLRGGETQYF
TRBV29-1 CSAPGRADTYNEQFF
TRBV12-3/TRBV12-4 CASSLGIISGTQYF
TRBV20-1 CSASDSEAFF
TRBV7-2 CASSFRGGHTYEQYF
TRBV4-1 CASSQSGGEASYNEQFF
TRBV7-2 CASSLAPHRGRGNQPQHF
TRBV28 CASSLGTDGYEQYF
TRBV6-1 CASSEQGNEETQYF
TRBV18 CASSPARADEQYF
TRBV6-2/TRBV6-3 CASSLAKWVNTEAFF
TRBV28 CASTPGPGETEAFF
TRBV12-3/TRBV12-4 CASSHQNNYGYTF
TRBV7-9 CASSLGQYF
TRBV7-9 CASSSDGPQGLTF
TRBV6-5 CASRKTAGTGGAFF
TRBV7-6 CASSFASGGNGDTQYF
TRBV7-2 CASSLAVDANTGELFF